This T cell receptor beta chain was obtained from a study of shared clonotypes between healthy human individuals. General study points: The authors sampled blood alone, and tissue repertoires likely differ.

For sorted subsets, about 190 ng DNA per replicate equaled around 30,000 T cell genomes. Original data processing: From ImmunoSEQ came sequences covering only the junction and carrying no quality scores, so filtering differed. Clones were read by immunoSEQ multiplex PCR, and TCRdb kept only the in-frame ones, dropping some. V and J calls and clone size are as listed in that table; D and trimming were resolved from the DNA. Altogether some 2,000,000 clones are present, around 95% being singletons, with the ten largest covering more than 0.1%. The donors, healthy adults who were HIV-negative, had experienced no recent acute infections or vaccinations. Concerning this clone: Its cognate antigen is unknown.

Germline assignment: CDR1 SGHRS and CDR2 YFSETQ. There are 14 residues in the CDR3. V lost 2 bases and J 3 bases, leaving 11 bases between the germline ends. This rearrangement joins TRBV5-1 to TRBJ2-5, with no clear D. Sequenced sample: naive CD4+ T cells sorted from blood. Subset of the sample: CD45RA+ positively selected. The sequence derives from a man aged 18 to 30 in good health. The chain's CDR3 is CASSFGPSKETQYF. DNA of the CDR3: TGCGCCAGCAGCTTCGGGCCGTCTAAAGAGACCCAGTACTTC.